Following are 8 T cell receptor beta chains from one sample sequenced in a study of post-analysis software for immune sequencing data. Study-wide points: Patients used about five TRBV segments, including TRBV5-6, TRBV5-1 and TRBV20-1, more often than controls.

Each TCR beta cDNA library carried unique molecular identifiers. TCRdb reanalysed the PCR reads using MiXCR and keeps one entry per CDR3 protein. Of 380,000 or so distinct CDR3 sequences in the sample, approximately 38% were seen once. Their antigen targets remain unknown. Sequenced sample: blood. The receptors stem from a girl between 10 and 17 years old with multiple sclerosis.

The chain employs TRBV5-1 and TRBJ2-5, with TRBD1 matching 7 bases. The CDR3 extends over 15 amino acids. V was clipped by 4 bases and J by 2 bases; unmatched bases: 8. In germline, CDR1 is SGHRS, CDR2 YFSETQ. The CDR3 spells CASSRAGTAQETQYF. In DNA, the CDR3 is TGCGCCAGCAGCAGAGCAGGGACAGCGCAAGAGACCCAGTACTTC.

V and J are TRBV7-8 and TRBJ1-2; D is possibly TRBD1 (5 bases). V was shortened by 2 bases and J by 4 bases, with 14 bases between the two germline ends. The germline CDR1 and CDR2 sequences are SGHVS and FQNEAQ. This CDR3 has 15 residues. The CDR3: CASSLSSDSLYGYTF. CDR3 DNA: TGTGCCAGCAGCTTAAGTTCAGACAGTCTCTATGGCTACACCTTC.

The genes are TRBV29-1 and TRBJ2-3, with TRBD2 matching 9 bases. This CDR3 is built from 14 residues. Germline V gene lookup returns CDR1 SQVTM and CDR2 ANQGSEA. V lost 3 bases and J lost 10; bases outside the gene matches: 11. The CDR3 DNA sequence: TGCAGCGTTGATGCTAGCGGGACCTTATACGCGCAGTATTTT. It encodes CSVDASGTLYAQYF.

As concerns this clonotype: One junction end disagrees with the germline gene, perhaps due to a read error. The chain combines TRBV20-1 with TRBJ2-4; D is unclear. The CDR3 contains 14 residues. The germline gives CDR1 DFQATT, CDR2 SNEGSKA (reference sequence). CDR3 protein: CSANPPTALNIRYF. The CDR3 nucleotides read TGCAGTGCTAACCCCCCAACAGCTCTGAACATTCGGTACTTC.

The V gene is TRBV5-1, the J gene TRBJ1-4, with 8 bases identical to TRBD1. Germline loops: CDR1 SGHRS, CDR2 YFSETQ. Trimming at V came to 0 bases and at J to 7 bases, leaving 5 bases not matched to a gene. This CDR3 is built from 15 residues. This chain's CDR3 is CASSLDQGAIEKLFF. The CDR3, as DNA: TGCGCCAGCAGCTTGGATCAGGGGGCGATTGAAAAACTGTTTTTT.

V and J are TRBV5-1 and TRBJ2-5; D call uncertain. CDR1 and CDR2 from the germline V gene are SGHRS and YFSETQ. CDR3 length: 15 residues. V lost 5 bases and J 1 base, leaving 15 bases between the germline ends. This chain's CDR3 is CASSSPVASQETQYF. In DNA form, the CDR3 reads TGCGCCAGCAGTTCCCCCGTGGCTAGCCAAGAGACCCAGTACTTC.

This clonotype has just a few counts. The chain has TRBV3-1 and TRBJ2-2; D is perhaps TRBD2 (6 bases). Trimming removed 4 bases at V and 1 base at J, with 19 bases between. CDR1 is LGHDT and CDR2 is YNNKEL in the germline V gene (reference sequence). CDR3 size: 18 residues. This CDR3 reads CASSLLGGQGGNTGELFF. As DNA, the CDR3 is TGTGCCAGCAGCCTCCTAGGCGGGCAGGGAGGGAACACCGGGGAGCTGTTTTTT. Variable domain in full (rest from reference TRBV3-1 and TRBJ2-2): DTAVSQTPKYLVTQMGNDKSIKCEQNLGHDTMYWYKQDSKKFLKIMFSYNNKELIINETVPNRFSPKSPDKAHLNLHINSLELGDSAVYFCASSLLGGQGGNTGELFFGEGSRLTVL.

There are a few counts of this clonotype. The rearrangement joins TRBV9 to TRBJ2-3; 7 bases fit TRBD2. Germline assignment: CDR1 SGDLS and CDR2 YYNGEE. The V segment lost 0 bases and the J segment 3 bases; nucleotides outside the gene matches: 7. The CDR3 extends over 16 amino acids. The CDR3 DNA reads as TGTGCCAGCAGCGTAGAACAACGCGGGGGAACAGATACGCAGTATTTT. Translating gives CASSVEQRGGTDTQYF.